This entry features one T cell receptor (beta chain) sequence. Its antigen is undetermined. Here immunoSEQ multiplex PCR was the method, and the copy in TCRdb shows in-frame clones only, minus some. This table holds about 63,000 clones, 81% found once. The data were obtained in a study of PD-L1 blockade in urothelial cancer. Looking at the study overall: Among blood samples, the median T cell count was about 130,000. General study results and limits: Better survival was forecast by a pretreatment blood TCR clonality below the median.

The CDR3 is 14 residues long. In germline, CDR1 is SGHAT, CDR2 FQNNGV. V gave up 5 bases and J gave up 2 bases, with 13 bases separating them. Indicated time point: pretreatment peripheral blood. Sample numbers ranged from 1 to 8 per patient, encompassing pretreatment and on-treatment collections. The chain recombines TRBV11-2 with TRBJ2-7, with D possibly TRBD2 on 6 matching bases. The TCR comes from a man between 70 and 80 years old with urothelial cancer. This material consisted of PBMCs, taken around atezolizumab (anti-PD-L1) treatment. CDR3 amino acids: CASSTSSVAYEQYF. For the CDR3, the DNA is TGTGCCAGCAGCACGTCTAGCGTAGCCTACGAGCAGTACTTC. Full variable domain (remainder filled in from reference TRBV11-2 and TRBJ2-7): EAGVAQSPRYKIIEKRQSVAFWCNPISGHATLYWYQQILGQGPKLLIQFQNNGVVDDSQLPKDRFSAERLKGVDSTLKIQPAKLEDSAVYLCASSTSSVAYEQYFGPGTRLTVT.